Following are 18 T cell receptor beta chains from one sample sequenced in a study of CD4+ T cells in melanoma. Clones were sequenced by immunoSEQ multiplex PCR, and TCRdb holds only the in-frame ones, with some missing. The data show around 100,000 clones, approximately 90% seen once. Input material: peripheral blood. The receptor source for this set is a human donor with melanoma.

The chain links TRBV7-3 to TRBJ2-5, with 7 bases matching TRBD1. The CDR3 loop spans 14 amino acids. The germline CDR1 and CDR2 sequences are SGHTA and FQGTGA. J was trimmed by 4 bases and V by 7 bases; bases with no gene match: 9. In DNA form, the CDR3 reads TGTGCCAGCATCGTGACAGGGAGAGGAGAGACCCAGTACTTC. Translated, it gives CASIVTGRGETQYF.

This chain links TRBV29-1 with TRBJ2-5; 8 nucleotides match TRBD1. Germline CDR1 SQVTM, CDR2 ANQGSEA. Unmatched junction bases numbered 4, after V lost 5 bases and J lost 5 bases. The CDR3 runs to 12 residues. The CDR3 is CSVRQGSETQYF. The CDR3 DNA follows: TGCAGCGTTCGACAGGGGAGCGAGACCCAGTACTTC.

V usage is TRBV28 and J usage is TRBJ2-5; TRBD1 matches at 7 bases. CDR1 and CDR2 (germline): MDHEN, SYDVKM. The CDR3 is made up of 15 amino acids. The trim removed 6 bases at V and 4 bases at J, leaving 11 bases unmatched. CDR3 nucleotides: TGTGCCAGCAGCAACCCCAGGGGGACGGGAGAGACCCAGTACTTC. Its protein is CASSNPRGTGETQYF.

The rearrangement uses TRBV11-3 and TRBJ2-2; possibly TRBD1 or TRBD2 for D (5 bases each). This CDR3 contains 15 residues. Germline assignment: CDR1 SGHNT and CDR2 YENEEA. Trimming removed 3 bases from V and 1 base from J, with 9 bases in between. The CDR3 DNA follows: TGTGCCAGCAGCTTGGGACGGAGGAACACCGGGGAGCTGTTTTTT. It encodes CASSLGRRNTGELFF.

This chain connects TRBV2 to TRBJ2-7; TRBD2 agrees at 10 bases. The CDR3 runs 17 residues. The J segment lost 2 bases and the V segment lost 5 bases, leaving 12 bases of the junction unmatched. CDR1 is SNHLY and CDR2 is FYNNEI in the germline V gene. Here the CDR3 reads CASSTPAGGPRAYEQYF. In nucleotides, the CDR3 is TGTGCCAGCAGTACCCCAGCGGGGGGGCCCCGGGCCTACGAGCAGTACTTC.

The rearrangement uses TRBV5-1 and TRBJ2-4; TRBD1 aligns across 10 bases. J gave up 6 bases and V 4 bases, and 4 bases lay outside the gene matches. CDR3 length: 14 residues. CDR1 is SGHRS, CDR2 YFSETQ, per germline. DNA for the CDR3: TGCGCCAGCAGCCCGGACAGGGGGGTAAACATTCAGTACTTC. This gives the protein CASSPDRGVNIQYF.

The rearrangement links TRBV5-8 to TRBJ1-4; 8 bases line up with TRBD1. Trimming took 2 bases from V and 6 from J; bases not matched to a gene: 6. Germline V CDR1 and CDR2: SGHTS, YDEGEE. This CDR3 contains 15 residues. CDR3 coding DNA: TGTGCCAGCAGCTTCAGGGGGCAAGGTTATGAAAAACTGTTTTTT. Translated: CASSFRGQGYEKLFF.

The CDR3 sequence is CASSLRGTGGGGDTQYF. The DNA of the CDR3 is TGTGCCAGCAGTTTAAGGGGGACAGGGGGCGGAGGAGATACGCAGTATTTT. This chain uses TRBV27 with TRBJ2-3; TRBD1 aligns across 12 bases. The CDR3 is 17 amino acids. V dropped 2 bases and J dropped 5; count of bases not matched to a gene: 8. CDR1 MNHEY and CDR2 SMNVEV come from the germline V gene (reference sequence).

In its sample, this clone was seen once. V is TRBV7-2 and J is TRBJ2-2; no clear D gene. This CDR3 is built from 17 residues. Deletions cut 5 bases from V and 4 bases from J, with 20 bases between. Germline V CDR1 and CDR2: SGHTA, FQGNSA. The chain's CDR3 is CASSLGPTPRGTGELFF. In DNA form, the CDR3 reads TGTGCCAGCAGCCTCGGCCCAACCCCCCGTGGCACCGGGGAGCTGTTTTTT.

This chain uses TRBV18 with TRBJ2-1; the D gene is possibly TRBD1 (5 bases). CDR3 length: 13 amino acids. Germline CDR1 and CDR2: KGHSH and LQKENI. The ends were cut back, 4 bases at V and 2 bases at J, with 6 bases in the middle. The CDR3 loop is CASSLDTYNEQFF. The CDR3 bases are TGTGCCAGCTCACTGGACACCTACAATGAGCAGTTCTTC. Filled out from reference TRBV18 and TRBJ2-1, the complete variable domain reads NAGVMQNPRHLVRRRGQEARLRCSPMKGHSHVYWYRQLPEEGLKFMVYLQKENIIDESGMPKERFSAEFPKEGPSILRIQQVVRGDSAAYFCASSLDTYNEQFFGPGTRLTVL.

The chain employs TRBV18 and TRBJ1-1; D not certain. CDR3 length: 13 residues. V was trimmed by 5 bases and J by 1 base, leaving 8 bases between them. Germline V CDR1 and CDR2: KGHSH, LQKENI. CDR3 sequence (DNA): TGTGCCAGCTCAGGGCAGCGGAACACTGAAGCTTTCTTT. Translating it yields CASSGQRNTEAFF.

The genes are TRBV9 and TRBJ2-2; TRBD1 is a possible D gene (7 bases). The CDR3 has 15 residues. The V end lost 3 bases, the J end lost 1 base, and 10 bases lay between the germline ends. The germline gives CDR1 SGDLS, CDR2 YYNGEE. This CDR3 reads CASSGGTVNTGELFF. CDR3 bases: TGTGCCAGCAGCGGCGGGACAGTGAACACCGGGGAGCTGTTTTTT.

The chain uses TRBV7-9 and TRBJ2-1; D gene uncertain. V was trimmed by 3 bases and J by 7 bases, leaving 10 bases between them. The CDR3 sequence is 13 residues long. Germline CDR1 and CDR2: SEHNR and FQNEAQ (reference sequence). Here the CDR3 DNA reads TGTGCCAGCAGCTTCCCCCCAGAGAATGAGCAGTTCTTC. Translation: CASSFPPENEQFF. Based on the CDR3 plus reference TRBV7-9 and TRBJ2-1, the full variable domain is DTGVSQNPRHKITKRGQNVTFRCDPISEHNRLYWYRQTLGQGPEFLTYFQNEAQLEKSRLLSDRFSAERPKGSFSTLEIQRTEQGDSAMYLCASSFPPENEQFFGPGTRLTVL.

The rearrangement uses TRBV5-1 and TRBJ2-1; TRBD1 agrees at 10 bases. The CDR3 is made up of 14 amino acids. After removal of 2 bases from V and 8 bases from J, the junction contained 4 bases not matched to a gene. Germline V CDR1 and CDR2: SGHRS, YFSETQ. The CDR3 is CASSFGQGGDEQFF. The CDR3 DNA sequence: TGCGCCAGCAGCTTCGGACAGGGGGGGGATGAGCAGTTCTTC. Combining the CDR3 with reference TRBV5-1 and TRBJ2-1 gives the whole variable domain KAGVTQTPRYLIKTRGQQVTLSCSPISGHRSVSWYQQTPGQGLQFLFEYFSETQRNKGNFPGRFSGRQFSNSRSEMNVSTLELGDSALYLCASSFGQGGDEQFFGPGTRLTVL.

In this sample, this clone turned up once. The J gene is TRBJ2-6, the V gene TRBV25-1; 8 bases fit TRBD1. V gave up 4 bases and J gave up 0 bases; unmatched junction bases: 5. Germline V lookup: CDR1 MGHDK, CDR2 SYGVNS. The CDR3 has 17 residues. CDR3 coding DNA: TGTGCCAGCAGTGGAGGACAGGGACGCTCTGGGGCCAACGTCCTGACTTTC. It specifies CASSGGQGRSGANVLTF.

The chain uses TRBV7-2 and TRBJ2-5; D gene ambiguous. The CDR3 totals 14 residues. V was trimmed by 3 bases and J by 0 bases, leaving 8 bases between them. Germline-derived CDR1 and CDR2 are SGHTA and FQGNSA. The CDR3 nucleotides read TGTGCCAGCAGCTTCGTTAGGAACCAAGAGACCCAGTACTTC. Protein: CASSFVRNQETQYF. Full variable domain (remainder filled in from reference TRBV7-2 and TRBJ2-5): GAGVSQSPSNKVTEKGKDVELRCDPISGHTALYWYRQSLGQGLEFLIYFQGNSAPDKSGLPSDRFSAERTGGSVSTLTIQRTQQEDSAVYLCASSFVRNQETQYFGPGTRLLVL.

This chain joins TRBV6-1 and TRBJ1-5; no firm D call. The CDR3 has 14 amino acids. Trimming left V 2 bases short and J 3 bases short, with 8 bases between. Germline values: CDR1 MNHNS, CDR2 SASEGT. CDR3 residues: CASSERRANQPQHF. CDR3 bases: TGTGCCAGCAGTGAAAGAAGGGCCAATCAGCCCCAGCATTTT.

The chain combines TRBV7-3 with TRBJ1-1; no definite D call. Germline V gene sequence: CDR1 SGHTA, CDR2 FQGTGA. This CDR3 has 13 amino acids. V was clipped by 1 base and J by 1 base, with 4 bases between them. CDR3 region: CASSLNRNTEAFF. CDR3 nucleotide sequence: TGTGCCAGCAGCTTAAACAGGAACACTGAAGCTTTCTTT.